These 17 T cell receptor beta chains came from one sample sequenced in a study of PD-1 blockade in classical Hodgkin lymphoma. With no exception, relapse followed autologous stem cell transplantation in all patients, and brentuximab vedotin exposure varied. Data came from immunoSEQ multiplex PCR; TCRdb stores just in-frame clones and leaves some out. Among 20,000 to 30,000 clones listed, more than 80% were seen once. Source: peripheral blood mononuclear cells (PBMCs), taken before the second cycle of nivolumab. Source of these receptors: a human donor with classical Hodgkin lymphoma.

CDR3 loop: CASSVTNYGYTF. The CDR3 nucleotides read TGTGCCAGCAGTGTGACTAACTATGGCTACACCTTC. V and J are TRBV2 and TRBJ1-2; no reliable D call. V shed 4 bases and J shed 0 bases, with 3 bases lying between them. Germline CDR1 is SNHLY and CDR2 is FYNNEI. The length of the CDR3 is 12 residues.

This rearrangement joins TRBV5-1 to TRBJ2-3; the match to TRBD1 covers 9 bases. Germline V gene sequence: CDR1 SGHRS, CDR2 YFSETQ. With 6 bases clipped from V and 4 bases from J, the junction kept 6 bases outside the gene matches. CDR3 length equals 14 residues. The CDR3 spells CASTYRGRADTQYF. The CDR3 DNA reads TGCGCCAGCACCTACAGGGGGCGGGCAGATACGCAGTATTTT.

In DNA form, the CDR3 reads TGTGCCAGCAGTTTAAGGGAGGGCTATAATTCACCCCTCCACTTT. Amino acid sequence: CASSLREGYNSPLHF. The chain employs TRBV28 and TRBJ1-6; unclear D gene. Germline CDR1 and CDR2: MDHEN and SYDVKM. Trimming removed 2 bases at V and 3 bases at J, with 8 bases between. CDR3 size: 15 residues.

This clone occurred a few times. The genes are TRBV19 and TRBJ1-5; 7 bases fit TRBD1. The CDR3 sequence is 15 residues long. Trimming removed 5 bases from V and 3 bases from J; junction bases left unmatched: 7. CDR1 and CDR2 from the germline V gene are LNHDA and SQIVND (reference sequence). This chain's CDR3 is CASSPLDRDNQPQHF. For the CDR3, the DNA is TGTGCCAGTAGTCCGTTAGACAGGGACAATCAGCCCCAGCATTTT.

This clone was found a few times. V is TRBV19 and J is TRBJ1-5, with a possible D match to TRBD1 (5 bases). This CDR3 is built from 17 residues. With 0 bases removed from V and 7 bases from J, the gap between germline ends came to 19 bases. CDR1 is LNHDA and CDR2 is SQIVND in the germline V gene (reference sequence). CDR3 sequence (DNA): TGTGCCAGTAGTATAGATCAGGGAGGGGTATCGGGGCAGCCCCAGCATTTT. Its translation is CASSIDQGGVSGQPQHF.

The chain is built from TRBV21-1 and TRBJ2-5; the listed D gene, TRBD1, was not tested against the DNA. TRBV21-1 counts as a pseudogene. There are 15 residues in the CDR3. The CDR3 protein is CASSGRTGYQETQYF. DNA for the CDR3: TGTGCCAGCAGCGGACGGACAGGGTACCAAGAGACCCAGTACTTC.

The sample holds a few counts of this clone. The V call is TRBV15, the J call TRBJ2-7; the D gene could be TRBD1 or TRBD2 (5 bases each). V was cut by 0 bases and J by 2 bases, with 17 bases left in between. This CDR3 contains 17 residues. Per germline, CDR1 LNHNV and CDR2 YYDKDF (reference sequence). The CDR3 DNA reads TGTGCCACCAGCAGAGATATAGGTCGGGGCAGGACCTACGAGCAGTACTTC. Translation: CATSRDIGRGRTYEQYF.

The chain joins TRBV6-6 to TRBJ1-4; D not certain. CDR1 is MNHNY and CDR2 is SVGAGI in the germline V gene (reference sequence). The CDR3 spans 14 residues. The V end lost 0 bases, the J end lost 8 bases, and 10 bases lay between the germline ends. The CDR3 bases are TGTGCCAGCAGTTACTCGAGGGTTGGCGAAAAACTGTTTTTT. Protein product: CASSYSRVGEKLFF.

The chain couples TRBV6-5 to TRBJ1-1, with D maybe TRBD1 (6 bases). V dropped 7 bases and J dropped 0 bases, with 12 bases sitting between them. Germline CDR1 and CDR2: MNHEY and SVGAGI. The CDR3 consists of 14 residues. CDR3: CASTRQALNTEAFF. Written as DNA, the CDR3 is TGTGCCAGCACTCGACAGGCGCTGAACACTGAAGCTTTCTTT.

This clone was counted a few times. The CDR3: CASSPARQHYGYTF. CDR3 nucleotides: TGTGCCAGCAGCCCGGCGAGACAGCACTATGGCTACACCTTC. The V and J genes are TRBV7-2 and TRBJ1-2; weak D call: TRBD1 (5 bases). In germline, CDR1 is SGHTA, CDR2 FQGNSA. The CDR3 length is 14 residues. Trimming took off 5 bases at V and 3 bases at J, with 13 bases between the two ends.

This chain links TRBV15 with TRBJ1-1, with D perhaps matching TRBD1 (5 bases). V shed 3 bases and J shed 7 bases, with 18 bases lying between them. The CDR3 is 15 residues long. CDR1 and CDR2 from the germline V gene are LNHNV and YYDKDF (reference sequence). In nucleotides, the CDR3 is TGTGCCACCAGCAGGGGCGGGGGAAACCTGATTGAAGCTTTCTTT. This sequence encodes CATSRGGGNLIEAFF.

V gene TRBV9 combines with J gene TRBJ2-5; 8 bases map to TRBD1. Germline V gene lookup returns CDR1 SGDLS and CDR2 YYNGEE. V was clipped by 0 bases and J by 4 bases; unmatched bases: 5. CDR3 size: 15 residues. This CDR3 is CASSVAARGRETQYF. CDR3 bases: TGTGCCAGCAGCGTAGCGGCCAGGGGGCGAGAGACCCAGTACTTC.

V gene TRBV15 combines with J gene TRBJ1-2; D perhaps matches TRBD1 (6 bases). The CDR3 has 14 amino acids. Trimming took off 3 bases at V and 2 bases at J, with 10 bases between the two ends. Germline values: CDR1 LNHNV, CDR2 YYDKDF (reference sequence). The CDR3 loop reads CATSSDRTNYGYTF. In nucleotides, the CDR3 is TGTGCCACCAGCAGCGACAGGACGAACTATGGCTACACCTTC.

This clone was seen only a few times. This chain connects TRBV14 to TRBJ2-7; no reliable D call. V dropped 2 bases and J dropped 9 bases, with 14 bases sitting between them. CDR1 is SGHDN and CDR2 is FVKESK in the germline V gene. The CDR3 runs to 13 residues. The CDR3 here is CASSQLRAVGQYF. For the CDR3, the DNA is TGTGCCAGCAGCCAACTTAGGGCCGTCGGGCAGTACTTC. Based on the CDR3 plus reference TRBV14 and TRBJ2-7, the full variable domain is EAGVTQFPSHSVIEKGQTVTLRCDPISGHDNLYWYRRVMGKEIKFLLHFVKESKQDESGMPNNRFLAERTGGTYSTLKVQPAELEDSGVYFCASSQLRAVGQYFGPGTRLTVT.

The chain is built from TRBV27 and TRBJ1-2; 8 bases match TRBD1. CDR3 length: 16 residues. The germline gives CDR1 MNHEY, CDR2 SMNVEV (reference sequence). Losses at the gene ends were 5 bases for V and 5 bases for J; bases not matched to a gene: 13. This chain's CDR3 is CASSPSTGGRGYGYTF. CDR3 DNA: TGTGCCAGCAGTCCCTCCACAGGGGGGCGCGGGTATGGCTACACCTTC.

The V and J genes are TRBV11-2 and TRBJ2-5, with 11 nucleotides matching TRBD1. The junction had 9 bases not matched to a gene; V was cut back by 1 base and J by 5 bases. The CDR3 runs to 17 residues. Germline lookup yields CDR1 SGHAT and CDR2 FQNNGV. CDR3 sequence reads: CASSLGLGQGVLETQYF. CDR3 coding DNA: TGTGCCAGCAGCTTAGGACTGGGACAGGGGGTATTGGAGACCCAGTACTTC.

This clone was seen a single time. This chain's CDR3 is CASSFRDRINYGYTF. The CDR3 DNA sequence: TGTGCCAGCAGCTTCCGGGACAGAATAAACTATGGCTACACCTTC. The V call is TRBV5-6, the J call TRBJ1-2; the match to TRBD1 covers 7 bases. Trimming removed 2 bases from V and 2 bases from J; junction bases left unmatched: 6. The CDR3 runs to 15 residues. Looked up from germline, CDR1 is SGHDT and CDR2 is YYEEEE.